Listed here are 26 T cell receptor beta chains from one sample, sequenced in a study of blood T cell repertoires in COVID-19. Here immunoSEQ multiplex PCR was the method, and the copy in TCRdb shows in-frame clones only, minus some. The sample lists fewer than 110,000 clones, 65% to 80% seen once, with about 4.3% in the top ten. The specimen sequenced was peripheral blood. The receptors stem from a man in his sixties or seventies with acute or convalescent COVID-19.

In this sample, this clone turned up a few times. V is TRBV6-6 and J is TRBJ1-3; weak D call: TRBD1 (5 bases). The germline V and J ends were trimmed by 5 bases and 0 bases, with 14 bases remaining between them. This CDR3 has 16 amino acids. Germline assignment: CDR1 MNHNY and CDR2 SVGAGI (reference sequence). As DNA, the CDR3 is TGTGCCAGCAGTAACCCTGGGGGGAGCTCTGGAAACACCATATATTTT. Its translation is CASSNPGGSSGNTIYF.

The rearrangement uses TRBV2 and TRBJ2-1, with D perhaps TRBD1 (6 bases). The CDR3 is 14 residues long. Trimming cost V 8 bases and J 5 bases, with 16 bases left between them. CDR1 is SNHLY, CDR2 FYNNEI, per germline. The CDR3, as DNA: TGTGCCAGCGGATTCCGGGACAACAACAATGAGCAGTTCTTC. Protein sequence: CASGFRDNNNEQFF.

V gene TRBV4-3 combines with J gene TRBJ2-1; TRBD2 matches 7 bases. The CDR3 runs to 15 residues. V trimming: 3 bases; J trimming: 2 bases; junction bases outside the gene matches: 4. Germline CDR1 is LGHNA and CDR2 is YSLEER. This CDR3 is CASSQGRVTYNEQFF. CDR3 nucleotide sequence: TGCGCCAGCAGCCAGGGGAGGGTGACCTACAATGAGCAGTTCTTC.

The rearrangement links TRBV2 to TRBJ2-2; D unresolved. CDR3 length equals 17 residues. CDR1 is SNHLY, CDR2 FYNNEI, per germline. V dropped 6 bases and J dropped 0 bases, with 17 bases sitting between them. CDR3 loop: CASRNSLLFTNTGELFF. The CDR3, as DNA: TGTGCCAGCAGAAATAGCTTGCTCTTTACGAACACCGGGGAGCTGTTTTTT.

V is TRBV27 and J is TRBJ1-1; TRBD1 might be the D (5 bases). Looked up from germline, CDR1 is MNHEY and CDR2 is SMNVEV (reference sequence). CDR3 length: 14 residues. V lost 5 bases and J 4 bases, leaving 14 bases between the germline ends. This CDR3 reads CASSPNAGITEAFF. CDR3 DNA: TGTGCCAGCAGTCCGAATGCAGGGATCACTGAAGCTTTCTTT.

The V and J genes are TRBV11-2 and TRBJ2-5, with 9 bases fitting TRBD2. The CDR3 has 16 amino acids. Germline trimming cut 1 base from V and 5 bases from J; bases unmatched to any gene: 8. Germline V gene sequence: CDR1 SGHAT, CDR2 FQNNGV. The CDR3: CASSLVLRGGRETQYF. The CDR3 DNA sequence: TGTGCCAGCAGCTTAGTGTTGCGGGGGGGCCGGGAGACCCAGTACTTC.

This chain links TRBV5-1 with TRBJ2-3, with TRBD2 matching over 8 bases. Unmatched junction bases numbered 15, after V lost 4 bases and J lost 2 bases. The CDR3 is 18 amino acids. The germline CDR1 and CDR2 sequences are SGHRS and YFSETQ. The CDR3 DNA reads TGCGCCAGCAGCCCGATACCTCTTGGCGGGGGGACCACAGATACGCAGTATTTT. It specifies CASSPIPLGGGTTDTQYF. The full variable domain, with the rest looked up from reference TRBV5-1 and TRBJ2-3, is KAGVTQTPRYLIKTRGQQVTLSCSPISGHRSVSWYQQTPGQGLQFLFEYFSETQRNKGNFPGRFSGRQFSNSRSEMNVSTLELGDSALYLCASSPIPLGGGTTDTQYFGPGTRLTVL.

This clone was counted a few times. The V gene is TRBV20-1, the J gene TRBJ2-5; TRBD1 is a possible D gene (6 bases). Trimming cost V 3 bases and J 5 bases, with 13 bases left between them. Germline V gene lookup returns CDR1 DFQATT and CDR2 SNEGSKA (reference sequence). The CDR3 loop spans 13 amino acids. The CDR3 is CSASKKGGETQYF. DNA for the CDR3: TGCAGTGCTAGTAAAAAAGGGGGTGAGACCCAGTACTTC.

This chain connects TRBV28 to TRBJ1-2, with 8 bases identical to TRBD1. Germline V gives CDR1 MDHEN, CDR2 SYDVKM. There are 15 residues in the CDR3. With 6 bases clipped from V and 4 bases from J, the junction kept 10 bases outside the gene matches. In DNA form, the CDR3 reads TGTGCCAGCAGGCAACAGGGGGGACCTAGCTATGGCTACACCTTC. Residues: CASRQQGGPSYGYTF.

The rearrangement links TRBV14 to TRBJ2-7; D uncertain. The CDR3 totals 14 residues. In germline, CDR1 is SGHDN, CDR2 FVKESK. Deletions cut 0 bases from V and 4 bases from J, with 10 bases between. The CDR3 protein is CASSQDLVVYEQYF. The CDR3 bases are TGTGCCAGCAGCCAAGATCTAGTGGTGTACGAGCAGTACTTC.

As regards this clone: This CDR3 fails to terminate in the conserved phenylalanine or tryptophan, so it likely reflects a read error. No DNA is shown, since the ends of the CDR3 on it are uncertain; the CDR3 is the one TCRdb lists. J is TRBJ1-2 and V is TRBV23-1; TRBD1, the table's D call, lacks a check against the DNA. TRBV23-1 is known as an ORF, though its function is uncertain. With termini counted, the CDR3 has 13 amino acids. CDR3 residues: CASSQWDRVFSSY.

V and J are TRBV7-9 and TRBJ2-1; 12 bases agree with TRBD2. The V and J ends lost 0 bases and 9 bases, in that order; junction bases with no gene match: 3. This CDR3 is built from 15 residues. Germline V gene data show CDR1 as SEHNR and CDR2 as FQNEAQ (reference sequence). The CDR3 protein is CASSLALAGGAEQFF. The CDR3 DNA follows: TGTGCCAGCAGCTTAGCCCTAGCGGGGGGGGCTGAGCAGTTCTTC. Full variable domain (missing parts from reference TRBV7-9 and TRBJ2-1): DTGVSQNPRHKITKRGQNVTFRCDPISEHNRLYWYRQTLGQGPEFLTYFQNEAQLEKSRLLSDRFSAERPKGSFSTLEIQRTEQGDSAMYLCASSLALAGGAEQFFGPGTRLTVL.

This rearrangement joins TRBV7-9 to TRBJ1-2, with unresolved D. The CDR3 consists of 13 residues. V gave up 1 base and J gave up 8 bases, with 11 bases separating them. Germline V gene lookup returns CDR1 SEHNR and CDR2 FQNEAQ (reference sequence). The CDR3 loop is CASSLGPSGGYTF. The CDR3 coding sequence is TGTGCCAGCAGCTTAGGCCCCTCCGGGGGCTACACCTTC.

The J gene is TRBJ1-2, the V gene TRBV5-6, with TRBD1 matching 7 bases. Losses at the gene ends were 2 bases for V and 2 bases for J; bases not matched to a gene: 3. This CDR3 region has 14 residues. Germline lookup yields CDR1 SGHDT and CDR2 YYEEEE. CDR3 DNA sequence: TGTGCCAGCAGCTTTGGGACAGTAAACTATGGCTACACCTTC. Encoded protein: CASSFGTVNYGYTF. Drawing the rest from reference TRBV5-6 and TRBJ1-2, the complete variable domain is DAGVTQSPTHLIKTRGQQVTLRCSPKSGHDTVSWYQQALGQGPQFIFQYYEEEERQRGNFPDRFSGHQFPNYSSELNVNALLLGDSALYLCASSFGTVNYGYTFGSGTRLTVV.

V usage is TRBV7-2 and J usage is TRBJ1-4; 11 nucleotides agree with TRBD1. The CDR3 is made up of 13 amino acids. Germline loops: CDR1 SGHTA, CDR2 FQGNSA. V shed 10 bases, J shed 7 bases, and the junction held 5 bases outside the gene matches. The CDR3 spells CATGQGAGEKLFF. DNA for the CDR3: TGTGCCACCGGACAGGGGGCGGGTGAAAAACTGTTTTTT.

V and J are TRBV7-3 and TRBJ1-2, with D possibly TRBD1 on 6 matching bases. Germline loops: CDR1 SGHTA, CDR2 FQGTGA. This CDR3 comprises 14 residues. The V end was cut by 5 bases, the J end by 0 bases, with 10 bases between. CDR3 coding DNA: TGTGCCAGCAGCCCGGGACAAACTAACTATGGCTACACCTTC. Protein: CASSPGQTNYGYTF.

This clone was counted between two and nine times. This sequence joins TRBV5-1 and TRBJ2-5; the match to TRBD1 covers 7 bases. J gave up 6 bases and V 4 bases, and 15 bases lay outside the gene matches. The CDR3 has 16 amino acids. Germline V gene data show CDR1 as SGHRS and CDR2 as YFSETQ. CDR3 bases: TGCGCCAGCAGCCCCCGGGACAGTGGGTTGGGAAAGACCCAGTACTTC. This translates into CASSPRDSGLGKTQYF.

The chain has TRBV15 and TRBJ2-5; D possibly corresponds to TRBD1 (5 bases). Trimming removed 0 bases at V and 2 bases at J, with 10 bases between. CDR1 LNHNV and CDR2 YYDKDF come from the germline V gene (reference sequence). The CDR3 covers 15 residues. This CDR3 reads CATSRDTGSQETQYF. CDR3 sequence (DNA): TGTGCCACCAGCAGAGATACAGGATCTCAAGAGACCCAGTACTTC.

This rearrangement joins TRBV19 to TRBJ1-1; 7 nucleotides line up with TRBD1. J gave up 0 bases and V 5 bases, and 3 bases lay outside the gene matches. CDR1 and CDR2 from the germline V gene are LNHDA and SQIVND (reference sequence). The CDR3 covers 14 residues. The CDR3 loop reads CASSRGQMNTEAFF. CDR3 sequence (DNA): TGTGCCAGTAGTCGGGGACAGATGAACACTGAAGCTTTCTTT.

The chain links TRBV5-1 to TRBJ2-5, with 7 bases matching TRBD2. The J segment lost 3 bases and the V segment lost 3 bases, leaving 5 bases of the junction unmatched. The CDR3 spans 14 residues. The germline V gene has CDR1 SGHRS and CDR2 YFSETQ. The CDR3 region has the DNA TGCGCCAGCAGCTCCTCGGGAGGTAAAGAGACCCAGTACTTC. This sequence encodes CASSSSGGKETQYF. The variable domain in full, completed from reference TRBV5-1 and TRBJ2-5, reads KAGVTQTPRYLIKTRGQQVTLSCSPISGHRSVSWYQQTPGQGLQFLFEYFSETQRNKGNFPGRFSGRQFSNSRSEMNVSTLELGDSALYLCASSSSGGKETQYFGPGTRLLVL.

The chain is built from TRBV20-1 and TRBJ2-1, with D hard to call. From germline, CDR1 is DFQATT and CDR2 SNEGSKA (reference sequence). This CDR3 is built from 11 residues. V was pared by 1 base and J by 16 bases, with 14 bases between. This CDR3 is CSARGQTAPFF. CDR3 nucleotides: TGCAGTGCTAGAGGTCAAACCGCGCCATTCTTC.

This chain joins TRBV7-9 and TRBJ1-5; a weak D match, TRBD1 (5 bases). CDR3 length: 15 amino acids. Deletions cut 5 bases from V and 3 bases from J, with 14 bases between. Germline CDR1 and CDR2: SEHNR and FQNEAQ (reference sequence). CDR3: CASSPQGGPNQPQHF. CDR3 bases: TGTGCCAGCAGCCCTCAGGGAGGCCCCAATCAGCCCCAGCATTTT.

The V gene is TRBV28, the J gene TRBJ2-1, with 9 bases fitting TRBD2. Germline assignment: CDR1 MDHEN and CDR2 SYDVKM. V was clipped by 5 bases and J by 8 bases; unmatched bases: 16. This CDR3 region has 17 residues. CDR3 sequence reads: CASSRLGSGGPGYEQFF. In DNA form, the CDR3 reads TGTGCCAGCAGTCGGCTCGGTAGCGGGGGCCCTGGGTATGAGCAGTTCTTC.

The V and J genes are TRBV19 and TRBJ1-4; weak D call: TRBD1 (5 bases). The CDR3 is 13 amino acids. Trimming removed 6 bases at V and 7 bases at J, with 12 bases between. Germline V CDR1 and CDR2: LNHDA, SQIVND (reference sequence). The CDR3 nucleotides are TGTGCCAGTAGACTGACAGTAGGTGAAAAACTGTTTTTT. Its protein is CASRLTVGEKLFF.

In its sample, this clone was seen a few times. The chain has TRBV25-1 and TRBJ2-5; D is unclear. V lost 2 bases and J 6 bases, leaving 4 bases between the germline ends. The length of the CDR3 is 11 residues. The germline V gene has CDR1 MGHDK and CDR2 SYGVNS. CDR3 residues: CASSEIKTQYF. CDR3 nucleotides: TGTGCCAGCAGTGAAATAAAGACCCAGTACTTC.

V usage is TRBV10-3 and J usage is TRBJ2-2; TRBD2 might be the D (5 bases). The length of the CDR3 is 13 residues. CDR1 and CDR2 from the germline V gene are ENHRY and SYGVKD. V gave up 6 bases and J gave up 6 bases, with 11 bases separating them. In DNA form, the CDR3 reads TGTGCCATCAGCGAACTAGACCCCGGGGAGCTGTTTTTT. Its translation is CAISELDPGELFF.